This T cell receptor (beta chain) was identified during a study of early T cells in non-severe SARS-CoV-2 infection. At least ten counts were recorded for this clonotype. V gave up 1 base and J gave up 6 bases, with 0 bases separating them. Germline assignment: CDR1 KGHDR and CDR2 SFDVKD. The length of the CDR3 is 11 residues. The TCR library protocol was used to attach unique molecular identifiers. These identifiers were attached to individual cDNA molecules. TCRdb used MiXCR to reprocess the 5' RACE reads, holding one entry per CDR3 protein. In the table there are over 30,000 distinct CDR3 sequences, over 6% of which are singletons.

The rearrangement joins TRBV24-1 to TRBJ2-1; unclear D gene. The starting material was whole blood, obtained at baseline. This sequence was found in an adult who was a healthcare worker with PCR-confirmed SARS-CoV-2 infection or an uninfected control (not recorded which). The CDR3, as DNA: TGTGCCACCAGTGATTTCAATGAGCAGTTCTTC. Translation: CATSDFNEQFF.